This T cell receptor (delta chain) was profiled in a study of Vδ1+ human thymocytes. General study points: In the thymus, TRG and TRD repertoires looked highly polyclonal with Gaussian CDR3 lengths.

This clone has just a few counts. Antigen: not known. CDR3 length: 12 residues. V lost 4 bases to trimming and J lost 11 bases, with 14 bases between them. CDR1 and CDR2 (germline): TSWWSYY, QGS. RNA was extracted from the cells and then reverse transcribed. CDR3 amplicons came from multiplex PCR with pooled V-gene forward and constant-region reverse primers. TCRdb reprocessed the multiplex PCR reads through CATT. This table holds about 75,000 delta-chain clones, around 34% found once. Vdelta1+ thymocyte sorts reached between about 96% and 99.6% purity. Sequencing input: Vdelta1+ gamma-delta thymocytes from the thymus. Subset reported: FACS-sorted CD3+ TCRalphabeta- TCRVdelta1+ TCRVdelta2- thymocytes. The TCR sequence derives from a boy under two years old who had congenital heart surgery. V usage is TRDV1 and J usage is TRDJ1, with no clear D. The CDR3 nucleotides read TGTGCTCTTGGGGGGACGTTCCGTCAGCTCATCTTT. Its translation is CALGGTFRQLIF.